This is a list of T cell receptor beta chains from one sample in a study of blood T cells in healthy people across ages. TCRdb fed the 5' RACE reads into MiXCR, producing one record per CDR3 protein. Of about 930,000 distinct CDR3 sequences listed, 25% to 30% are singletons. The same data also went into a second study, on T cells of mothers and their children.

The sample was blood. These receptors came from a woman in her thirties or forties in good health. Each CDR3 is given with its conserved first and last residue. The D gene is left open where the match is weak. Clone size is given for some rows only: seen once, a few or many times, or a class if the clone is expanded.

cdr3_nt	cdr3_aa	v_call	j_call	d_call	clone_size
TGTGCCAGCAGTCCTCAGAGCTCTGTGTACCAAGAGACCCAGTACTTC	CASSPQSSVYQETQYF	TRBV27	TRBJ2-5	NA	many
TGCGCCAGCAGCCCCCGGACAGGGGCGATGAACACTGGAGCTTTCTTT	CASSPRTGAMNTGAFF	TRBV5-1	TRBJ1-1	TRBD1	NA
TGTGCCAGCAGCGTCTCAGGCTTACAAGAGACCCAGTTCTTC	CASSVSGLQETQFF	TRBV9	TRBJ2-1	NA	NA
TGTGCCAGCACCGGGACAGGGGGGTACACTGAAGCTTTCTTT	CASTGTGGYTEAFF	TRBV7-9	TRBJ1-1	TRBD1	few
TGCAGTGCTGGACAGATGATGAACACTGAAGCTTTCTTT	CSAGQMMNTEAFF	TRBV20-1	TRBJ1-1	NA	few
TGCAGTGCTGAAGGGGGCCCGGACACTGAAGCTTTCTTT	CSAEGGPDTEAFF	TRBV20-1	TRBJ1-1	TRBD1	NA
TGTGCCAGCAGTTTCCCGGGACAGGGACCCAATGAGCAGTACTTC	CASSFPGQGPNEQYF	TRBV12-3/TRBV12-4	TRBJ2-4	TRBD1	NA
TGTGCCAGCAGCTTAAGAATCGATACGCAGTATTTT	CASSLRIDTQYF	TRBV7-2	TRBJ2-3	NA	NA
TGTGCCAGCAGCTTAGACAGGGGACAGCTTGAGGAGCAGTACTTC	CASSLDRGQLEEQYF	TRBV13	TRBJ2-5	TRBD1	many
TGTGCCAGCAGCTACGCGGCGGGCTACGAGCAGTACTTC	CASSYAAGYEQYF	TRBV7-3	TRBJ2-7	NA	NA
TGTGCCAGCAGCGTAGCGGCAGAGAAGGATGAGCAGTTCTTC	CASSVAAEKDEQFF	TRBV9	TRBJ2-1	NA	few
TGTGCCAGCAGCTCTAGGAGGCTAGGAGATAGCGGTGAGCAGTACTTC	CASSSRRLGDSGEQYF	TRBV7-9	TRBJ2-5	NA	NA
TGTGCCAGCAGCCTCGTCCCGGGACAGGGGAGAAACACTGAAGCTTTCTTT	CASSLVPGQGRNTEAFF	TRBV3-1	TRBJ1-1	TRBD1	few
TGTACCAGCAGTGTCGTGAGGGGGCTGGTAGGCGGCTACACCTTC	CTSSVVRGLVGGYTF	TRBV2	TRBJ1-2	TRBD1	NA
TGTGCCAGCAGCTTAGGAGAGACAGGGGACAATGGCTACACCTTC	CASSLGETGDNGYTF	TRBV7-3	TRBJ1-2	TRBD1	NA
TGTGCCAGCAGTTACTCCCCACGGACAGCCGCCACGGGAGGGTTCTTC	CASSYSPRTAATGGFF	TRBV6-5	TRBJ2-1	NA	NA
TGTGCCAGCCGGGACCGCACTGAAGCTTTCTTT	CASRDRTEAFF	TRBV2	TRBJ1-1	NA	NA
TGTGCCAGCAGCTTACCCGATGGGACGGGGATCTACGAGCAGTACTTC	CASSLPDGTGIYEQYF	TRBV7-8	TRBJ2-7	NA	few
TGTGCCAGCAGCCCGCCCGGGGACGGATCCTACGAGCAGTACTTC	CASSPPGDGSYEQYF	TRBV6-5	TRBJ2-7	NA	few
TGTGCCAGCAGCCAAGTTCGCACCCGGGGGGATTCACCCCTCCACTTT	CASSQVRTRGDSPLHF	TRBV3-1	TRBJ1-6	NA	few
TGTGCCACCAGCAGCGATCTCCCGAGACAGGGAGAAGGTGAGCAGTTCTTC	CATSSDLPRQGEGEQFF	TRBV15	TRBJ2-1	TRBD1	few
TGTGCCAGCTCCGGCGCGGGGGGATACTACAATGAGCAGTTCTTC	CASSGAGGYYNEQFF	TRBV12-3/TRBV12-4	TRBJ2-1	TRBD2	many
TGTGCCAGCAGCGGACAGGCCGCAGATACGCAGTATTTT	CASSGQAADTQYF	TRBV7-2	TRBJ2-3	TRBD1	NA
TGTGCCACCAACAGGGGCACTGAAGCTTTCTTT	CATNRGTEAFF	TRBV28	TRBJ1-1	TRBD1	NA
TGCAGCGTCGGGGTTCTCTCCTACGAGCAGTACTTC	CSVGVLSYEQYF	TRBV29-1	TRBJ2-7	NA	many
TGTGCCAGCAGCTTAGCTGGGGCTAGCGGGGCCAATGAGCAGTTCTTC	CASSLAGASGANEQFF	TRBV7-9	TRBJ2-1	TRBD2	few
TGTGCCAGCAGCTTAATCCCAGGGAGCTCCTACAATGAGCAGTTCTTC	CASSLIPGSSYNEQFF	TRBV7-3	TRBJ2-1	NA	NA
TGCGCCAGCAGCAAGACAGGGGAATTTCCGAGCTACACCTTC	CASSKTGEFPSYTF	TRBV4-3	TRBJ1-2	TRBD1	NA
TGTGCCAGCAGCATAACCGGGACAGGGGGTTTAGATACGCAGTATTTT	CASSITGTGGLDTQYF	TRBV7-3	TRBJ2-3	TRBD1	NA
TGCAGTGCTAGGGACCTTTGGGACCCTAGTGGGCCTTACGAGCAGTACTTC	CSARDLWDPSGPYEQYF	TRBV20-1	TRBJ2-7	NA	few
TGCAGCGTTCGGGACACCTATGGCTACACCTTC	CSVRDTYGYTF	TRBV29-1	TRBJ1-2	NA	few
TGTGCCAGCAGTGTGCAGGGACAGGGAGGGTACGAGCAGTACTTC	CASSVQGQGGYEQYF	TRBV28	TRBJ2-7	TRBD1	many
TGTGCCAGCACCGTCCCGGGACTCGGGTCACCCCTCCACTTT	CASTVPGLGSPLHF	TRBV27	TRBJ1-6	NA	many
TGTGCCAGCAGTGCGAATGGACTAGCGGGGGGGAGGTCGTATTTT	CASSANGLAGGRSYF	TRBV25-1	TRBJ2-3	TRBD2	NA
TGTGCCAGCAGACTAATCGGGACTAGTGATAATGAGCAGTTCTTC	CASRLIGTSDNEQFF	TRBV6-6	TRBJ2-1	TRBD2	NA
TGTGCCAGCAGCGTAGTGGGACTAACTAACAATGAGCAGTTCTTC	CASSVVGLTNNEQFF	TRBV9	TRBJ2-1	TRBD2	NA
TGTGCCAGCAGTGAAGGGTTAGGGAATCAGCCCCAGCATTTT	CASSEGLGNQPQHF	TRBV2	TRBJ1-5	NA	many
TGTGCCAGCAGCGTATTATCGGGGGCTGAAGCTTTCTTT	CASSVLSGAEAFF	TRBV9	TRBJ1-1	NA	few
TGCAGTGCCCCAGGGCGGGTCAACACTGAAGCTTTCTTT	CSAPGRVNTEAFF	TRBV20-1	TRBJ1-1	NA	NA
TGTGCCACCAGTGAAACAGGGGGGAAAGAGACCCAGTACTTC	CATSETGGKETQYF	TRBV24-1	TRBJ2-5	TRBD1	many
TGTGCCGCCAGTGATCCGGGCAGTACCATGACCCAGTACTTC	CAASDPGSTMTQYF	TRBV24-1	TRBJ2-5	NA	NA
TGCAGTGCAGACCGCGACAGGGGGGGGATGTTGAACACTGAAGCTTTCTTT	CSADRDRGGMLNTEAFF	TRBV20-1	TRBJ1-1	TRBD1	once
TGCGCCAGCAGCTTGAGTCAGCTGGAGACCCAGTACTTC	CASSLSQLETQYF	TRBV5-1	TRBJ2-5	NA	few
TGCAGCGTTGTCGTCGGACTAACGAAAGATACGCAGTATTTT	CSVVVGLTKDTQYF	TRBV29-1	TRBJ2-3	NA	NA
TGTGCCAGCAGCCCGAGGAAGAATGAAAAACTGTTTTTT	CASSPRKNEKLFF	TRBV3-1	TRBJ1-4	NA	NA
TGTGCCAGCAGCTTATTCTCGACCAGCGCAGATACGCAGTATTTT	CASSLFSTSADTQYF	TRBV7-2	TRBJ2-3	NA	NA
TGTGCCAGCAGTTATCGGACGGCGGCTGGAAACACCATATATTTT	CASSYRTAAGNTIYF	TRBV12-3/TRBV12-4	TRBJ1-3	NA	NA
TGTGCCAGCAAGGATTCGGCGGGGGCGAACACCGGGGAGCTGTTTTTT	CASKDSAGANTGELFF	TRBV6-4	TRBJ2-2	TRBD2	NA
TGTGCCAGCAGTTACCCCTCAACAGGAGTAACTAATGAAAAACTGTTTTTT	CASSYPSTGVTNEKLFF	TRBV2	TRBJ1-4	NA	NA
TGTGCCAGCAGAGCGGGACTATATAGCAATCAGCCCCAGCATTTT	CASRAGLYSNQPQHF	TRBV7-2	TRBJ1-5	NA	few
TGTGCCAGCAGTTACCGATCCAGGAGACGGGAAAAACTGTTTTTT	CASSYRSRRREKLFF	TRBV6-5	TRBJ1-4	NA	many
TGCGCCAGCAGCTTGGCACGACCCACGGACAGGGGACGCGAGCAGTACTTC	CASSLARPTDRGREQYF	TRBV5-1	TRBJ2-7	TRBD1	many
TGCGCCAGCAGCTTGGGACAGGGTATGAACTACGAGCAGTACTTC	CASSLGQGMNYEQYF	TRBV5-1	TRBJ2-7	TRBD1	many
TGTGCCATCCGGAGACCTAGCACAGATACGCAGTATTTT	CAIRRPSTDTQYF	TRBV10-3	TRBJ2-3	NA	many
TGCGCCAGCAGCGTGGAAGCGGGGGGGCCGGGAGATACGCAGTATTTT	CASSVEAGGPGDTQYF	TRBV5-1	TRBJ2-3	TRBD2	NA
TGTGCCAGCAGCTTGGGTATGAGCGGACCCTACGAGCAGTACTTC	CASSLGMSGPYEQYF	TRBV7-9	TRBJ2-7	NA	few
TGTGCCAGCAGGATGTCACAGGGAGACTATGGCTACACCTTC	CASRMSQGDYGYTF	TRBV6-2/TRBV6-3	TRBJ1-2	NA	few